This T cell receptor beta chain was recovered during a study of post-analysis software for immune sequencing data. Study-level information: Recorded disease courses covered relapsing-remitting, secondary progressive and progressive-relapsing multiple sclerosis. Some patients had no subtype annotation.

Points on this clonotype: Its cognate antigen is unknown.

V was shortened by 6 bases and J by 4 bases, with 13 bases between the two germline ends. Germline V gene data show CDR1 as MNHEY and CDR2 as SMNVEV (reference sequence). This CDR3 is built from 14 residues. Included in the TCR beta cDNA libraries were unique molecular identifiers. T cells, roughly 0.9 to 11 million of them, yielded hundreds of thousands of cDNA molecules. MiXCR was run by TCRdb on the PCR reads, yielding one entry per CDR3 protein. The sample consists of approximately 440,000 distinct CDR3 sequences, approximately 46% of them appearing once. Study findings and constraints: Comparison of patients with controls showed five TRBV segments more frequent in patients, TRBV5-6, TRBV5-1 and TRBV20-1 among them. Significantly decreased normalized Chao1 diversity was recorded for multiple sclerosis patients relative to controls.

The sequence was collected from a girl between 5 and 17 years old with multiple sclerosis. The sample consisted of blood. The chain carries TRBV27 and TRBJ2-4, with TRBD1 as a possible D gene (6 bases). The CDR3 bases are TGTGCCAGCAGGAGGGGGACGGGTAAAAACATTCAGTACTTC. Translated, it gives CASRRGTGKNIQYF.